The rows below give T cell receptor beta chains drawn from one sample of a study of blood T cell repertoires in COVID-19. Some clones are missing from TCRdb's copy, which holds only in-frame ones; the method was immunoSEQ multiplex PCR. The sample lists approximately 180,000 clones, approximately 80% occurring once. The sequenced sample was peripheral blood. These receptors all stem from a woman in her 40s with COVID-19, enrolled during active disease. Each CDR3 is given with its conserved first and last residue. A D gene is named only where the DNA matches it firmly. Clone size appears in some rows only: once, few, many, or a class for an expanded clone.

d_gene: -; len: 14; j_gene: TRBJ1-2; abundance: -; v_gene: TRBV18; CDR3aa: CASSPFSGPSGYTF; CDR3nt: TGTGCCAGCTCACCATTTTCAGGGCCATCTGGCTACACCTTC
d_gene: -; len: 15; j_gene: TRBJ2-5; abundance: once; v_gene: TRBV11-2; CDR3aa: CASSSFIGSQGTQYF; CDR3nt: TGTGCCAGCAGCTCTTTCATCGGGTCCCAGGGGACCCAGTACTTC
d_gene: TRBD1; len: 14; j_gene: TRBJ1-4; abundance: -; v_gene: TRBV2; CDR3aa: CASTPRQGYEKLFF; CDR3nt: TGTGCCAGCACCCCAAGACAGGGTTACGAAAAACTGTTTTTT
d_gene: TRBD1; len: 15; j_gene: TRBJ1-2; abundance: -; v_gene: TRBV5-1; CDR3aa: CASSLEGDRAYGYTF; CDR3nt: TGCGCCAGCAGCTTGGAGGGGGACAGGGCCTATGGCTACACCTTC
d_gene: TRBD1; len: 14; j_gene: TRBJ1-4; abundance: few; v_gene: TRBV6-6; CDR3aa: CATNQRTGGEKLFF; CDR3nt: TGTGCCACCAACCAAAGGACAGGGGGTGAAAAACTGTTTTTT
d_gene: -; len: 15; j_gene: TRBJ1-5; abundance: many; v_gene: TRBV23-1; CDR3aa: CASSPRNLSNQPQHF; CDR3nt: TGCGCCAGCAGCCCCAGAAACCTTAGCAATCAGCCCCAGCATTTT
d_gene: TRBD1; len: 13; j_gene: TRBJ1-1; abundance: -; v_gene: TRBV3-1/TRBV3-2; CDR3aa: CASSQAGQGTAFF; CDR3nt: TGTGCCAGCAGCCAGGCCGGACAGGGGACGGCTTTCTTT
d_gene: -; len: 15; j_gene: TRBJ1-4; abundance: -; v_gene: TRBV11-2; CDR3aa: CASSLEGGRNEKLFF; CDR3nt: TGTGCCAGCAGCTTAGAAGGCGGGCGGAATGAAAAACTGTTTTTT
d_gene: -; len: 13; j_gene: TRBJ2-5; abundance: -; v_gene: TRBV12-3/TRBV12-4; CDR3aa: CASSNGGGGIQYF; CDR3nt: TGTGCCAGCAGTAACGGCGGGGGCGGGATCCAGTACTTC
d_gene: TRBD1; len: 16; j_gene: TRBJ1-2; abundance: -; v_gene: TRBV24-1; CDR3aa: CATSDSGTGDRYGYTF; CDR3nt: TGTGCCACCAGTGATTCTGGGACAGGTGATCGCTATGGCTACACCTTC
d_gene: TRBD2; len: 17; j_gene: TRBJ2-5; abundance: -; v_gene: TRBV5-6; CDR3aa: CASSLPGGLAGRETQYF; CDR3nt: TGTGCCAGCAGCTTGCCCGGGGGTCTAGCGGGGAGAGAGACCCAGTACTTC
d_gene: TRBD2; len: 16; j_gene: TRBJ2-7; abundance: -; v_gene: TRBV10-2; CDR3aa: CASSESLAGSSYEQYF; CDR3nt: TGCGCCAGCAGTGAGTCGCTAGCGGGGTCCTCCTACGAGCAGTACTTC
d_gene: -; len: 12; j_gene: TRBJ2-7; abundance: -; v_gene: TRBV6-5; CDR3aa: CASRPDSSEQYF; CDR3nt: TGTGCCAGCAGGCCTGACAGTTCCGAGCAGTACTTC
d_gene: -; len: 13; j_gene: TRBJ1-1; abundance: once; v_gene: TRBV19; CDR3aa: CASSTTGNTEAFF; CDR3nt: TGTGCCAGTAGTACGACAGGAAACACTGAAGCTTTCTTT
d_gene: TRBD1; len: 15; j_gene: TRBJ1-1; abundance: once; v_gene: TRBV29-1; CDR3aa: CSVPPGTGLNTEAFF; CDR3nt: TGCAGCGTTCCCCCGGGGACAGGGCTAAACACTGAAGCTTTCTTT
d_gene: -; len: 15; j_gene: TRBJ1-1; abundance: -; v_gene: TRBV7-6; CDR3aa: CASTFGVRGYTEAFF; CDR3nt: TGTGCCAGCACCTTTGGGGTCCGGGGTTACACTGAAGCTTTCTTT
d_gene: -; len: 13; j_gene: TRBJ1-6; abundance: -; v_gene: TRBV29-1; CDR3aa: CSVESGPDSPLHF; CDR3nt: TGCAGCGTTGAGTCGGGTCCCGATTCACCCCTCCACTTT